One sample yielded the 25 T cell receptor beta chains listed below, sequenced in a study of technical replicates of blood from several donors. Sequenced by immunoSEQ multiplex PCR; TCRdb stores in-frame clones only, minus some. This table holds approximately 15,000 clones, around 87% found once. Material for sequencing was PBMCs. The receptors originated from a human donor in good health.

The chain employs TRBV5-1 and TRBJ2-3; TRBD2 matches at 8 bases. CDR1 and CDR2 from the germline V gene are SGHRS and YFSETQ. V was clipped by 4 bases and J by 6 bases; unmatched bases: 10. The CDR3 contains 15 residues. This chain's CDR3 is CASSTRPAGDDTQYF. The CDR3 DNA reads as TGCGCCAGCAGCACGCGACCAGCGGGAGACGATACGCAGTATTTT.

This clone was observed once. The chain has TRBV19 and TRBJ1-3, with D perhaps TRBD1 (6 bases). Germline lookup yields CDR1 LNHDA and CDR2 SQIVND (reference sequence). There are 15 residues in the CDR3. V was clipped by 8 bases and J by 0 bases, with 14 bases between them. In DNA, the CDR3 is TGTGCCAGTGGGGACCCACAGGGCTCTGGAAACACCATATATTTT. Protein product: CASGDPQGSGNTIYF.

In this sample, this clone turned up a few times. This chain links TRBV11-2 with TRBJ2-7; 8 bases map to TRBD2. The germline CDR1 and CDR2 sequences are SGHAT and FQNNGV. Unmatched junction bases numbered 7, after V lost 4 bases and J lost 5 bases. There are 14 residues in the CDR3. The CDR3, as DNA: TGTGCCAGCAGCTGGACTAGCACGGGGGACGAGCAGTACTTC. This encodes CASSWTSTGDEQYF.

This clone appeared a single time. This chain connects TRBV27 to TRBJ1-5; 7 bases align to TRBD1. The germline gives CDR1 MNHEY, CDR2 SMNVEV (reference sequence). Losses at the gene ends were 6 bases for V and 2 bases for J; bases not matched to a gene: 7. The CDR3 spans 15 residues. In DNA form, the CDR3 reads TGTGCCAGCAGGTATACAGGGGTTGGCAATCAGCCCCAGCATTTT. This gives the protein CASRYTGVGNQPQHF.

The genes are TRBV6-5 and TRBJ1-1, with D unclear. Germline CDR1 is MNHEY and CDR2 is SVGAGI. Trimming removed 3 bases at V and 4 bases at J, with 9 bases between. The CDR3 has 13 amino acids. DNA for the CDR3: TGTGCCAGCAGTTATGATAGTAGCACTGAAGCTTTCTTT. Translated: CASSYDSSTEAFF.

CDR3 DNA sequence: TGCGCCAGCAGTCTGGACAGGGGAAGGGGGGATACGCAGTATTTT. Residues: CASSLDRGRGDTQYF. The rearrangement links TRBV23-1 to TRBJ2-3, with 9 bases lining up with TRBD1. TRBV23-1 is noted as an ORF with a role that remains uncertain. The V and J ends lost 4 bases and 6 bases, in that order; junction bases with no gene match: 8. This CDR3 is built from 15 residues.

The chain employs TRBV11-1 and TRBJ2-3; TRBD1 is a possible D gene (6 bases). The ends were cut back, 3 bases at V and 4 bases at J, with 11 bases in the middle. The CDR3 spans 14 residues. CDR1 is SGHAT and CDR2 is FQDESV in the germline V gene (reference sequence). CDR3 residues: CASSFAGAADTQYF. CDR3 nucleotides: TGTGCCAGCAGCTTTGCAGGGGCGGCAGATACGCAGTATTTT.

The chain recombines TRBV7-2 with TRBJ2-5, with a possible D match to TRBD2 (5 bases). The CDR3 runs 13 residues. Germline lookup yields CDR1 SGHTA and CDR2 FQGNSA. V was shortened by 5 bases and J by 2 bases, with 9 bases between the two germline ends. The chain's CDR3 is CASSQRSQETQYF. For the CDR3, the DNA is TGTGCCAGCAGCCAGCGGTCGCAAGAGACCCAGTACTTC. Drawing the rest from reference TRBV7-2 and TRBJ2-5, the complete variable domain is GAGVSQSPSNKVTEKGKDVELRCDPISGHTALYWYRQSLGQGLEFLIYFQGNSAPDKSGLPSDRFSAERTGGSVSTLTIQRTQQEDSAVYLCASSQRSQETQYFGPGTRLLVL.

This chain joins TRBV21-1 and TRBJ1-5; the table's D call, TRBD1, has no DNA check behind it. TRBV21-1 is a known pseudogene. The CDR3 extends over 16 amino acids. The CDR3 DNA sequence: TGTGCCAGCAGCAAAGGATGGGGGCATAGCAATCAGCCCCAGCATTTT. It translates to CASSKGWGHSNQPQHF.

The chain joins TRBV19 to TRBJ2-5, with 8 bases aligning to TRBD2. This CDR3 comprises 15 residues. CDR1 is LNHDA and CDR2 is SQIVND in the germline V gene (reference sequence). Trimming at V came to 7 bases and at J to 2 bases, leaving 9 bases not matched to a gene. The chain's CDR3 is CASNRREGQQETQYF. For the CDR3, the DNA is TGTGCCAGTAACCGACGGGAGGGACAACAAGAGACCCAGTACTTC.

The gene calls are TRBV5-1 and TRBJ1-2; no clear D. Germline lookup yields CDR1 SGHRS and CDR2 YFSETQ. Trimming took 3 bases from V and 0 from J, leaving 30 bases between them. This CDR3 is 21 amino acids long. The CDR3 reads CASSSGGISPLLAKANYGYTF. The DNA of the CDR3 is TGCGCCAGCAGCTCGGGAGGGATTTCTCCGCTCTTAGCGAAAGCTAACTATGGCTACACCTTC.

A word on this clone: A far larger clone lies a single base away; this is likely a read error. CDR3 sequence: CASSLEPTGQGIYGQYF. CDR3 coding DNA: TGTGCCAGCAGCTTGGAACCTACGGGACAGGGCATCTATGGGCAGTACTTC. The chain links TRBV5-6 to TRBJ2-7; 9 positions agree with TRBD1. Germline CDR1 reads SGHDT; CDR2 reads YYEEEE. The CDR3 is 17 amino acids. Trimming removed 0 bases from V and 9 bases from J; junction bases left unmatched: 16.

The chain is built from TRBV7-8 and TRBJ2-7; D perhaps matches TRBD2 (5 bases). Germline-derived CDR1 and CDR2 are SGHVS and FQNEAQ. The CDR3 has 14 residues. Trimming left V 2 bases short and J 0 bases short, with 8 bases between. CDR3 sequence reads: CASSLSGSSYEQYF. The CDR3 DNA reads as TGTGCCAGCAGCTTAAGCGGCAGCTCCTACGAGCAGTACTTC.

This sequence joins TRBV7-6 and TRBJ1-3; TRBD1 matches 7 bases. V shed 1 base and J 0 bases; nucleotides not matched to a gene: 3. CDR3 length: 16 residues. Germline V gene lookup returns CDR1 SGHVS and CDR2 FNYEAQ. The CDR3 region is CASSLVDRASGNTIYF. The CDR3 nucleotides are TGTGCCAGCAGCTTAGTTGACAGGGCCTCTGGAAACACCATATATTTT.

This clone has only a few counts. V usage is TRBV19 and J usage is TRBJ1-2; TRBD1 agrees at 11 bases. This CDR3 has 16 amino acids. V shed 4 bases, J shed 4 bases, and the junction held 8 bases outside the gene matches. The germline gives CDR1 LNHDA, CDR2 SQIVND (reference sequence). Written as DNA, the CDR3 is TGTGCCAGTAGTAATTTTGGGACAGGGGGAGGCTATGGCTACACCTTC. Translation: CASSNFGTGGGYGYTF.

The chain couples TRBV11-2 to TRBJ2-1, with D tentatively TRBD2 (5 bases). Germline-derived CDR1 and CDR2 are SGHAT and FQNNGV. The CDR3 sequence is 15 residues long. V was trimmed by 0 bases and J by 4 bases, leaving 10 bases between them. As DNA, the CDR3 is TGTGCCAGCAGCTTAGAGGCGGGCACGTACAATGAGCAGTTCTTC. This sequence encodes CASSLEAGTYNEQFF.

The genes are TRBV27 and TRBJ2-3; a possible D gene is TRBD2 (6 bases). The germline V and J ends were trimmed by 4 bases and 4 bases, with 12 bases remaining between them. The CDR3 is 14 amino acids. Germline V gene lookup returns CDR1 MNHEY and CDR2 SMNVEV (reference sequence). CDR3 residues: CASSSAGSPDTQYF. The CDR3 DNA sequence: TGTGCCAGCAGTTCCGCGGGATCCCCAGATACGCAGTATTTT.

The chain uses TRBV10-1 and TRBJ2-7; 12 bases match TRBD1. The CDR3 has 13 amino acids. Germline V CDR1 and CDR2: WNHNN, SYGVQD (reference sequence). The V segment lost 6 bases and the J segment 9 bases; nucleotides outside the gene matches: 6. The CDR3 region has the DNA TGCGCCAGCAGCCCCGGGACAGGGGGCATGCAGTACTTC. Amino acid sequence: CASSPGTGGMQYF.

The chain combines TRBV2 with TRBJ1-2, with a weak D call TRBD1 (5 bases). The V end was cut by 2 bases, the J end by 4 bases, with 14 bases between. Per the germline V gene, CDR1 is SNHLY and CDR2 is FYNNEI. The CDR3 extends over 15 amino acids. Written as DNA, the CDR3 is TGTGCCAGCAGTGAATTTATGGCAGGGCCCTATGGCTACACCTTC. Residues: CASSEFMAGPYGYTF.

The chain uses TRBV7-9 and TRBJ2-1; D possibly corresponds to TRBD2 (6 bases). The V end lost 10 bases, the J end lost 1 base, and 17 bases lay between the germline ends. CDR3 size: 15 residues. Germline V gene data show CDR1 as SEHNR and CDR2 as FQNEAQ (reference sequence). As DNA, the CDR3 is TGTGCCATTGTACGCCGGGAGAGGTCCTACAATGAGCAGTTCTTC. Encoded protein: CAIVRRERSYNEQFF.

This rearrangement joins TRBV18 to TRBJ1-5; 7 nucleotides agree with TRBD1. CDR1 is KGHSH, CDR2 LQKENI, per germline. CDR3 length: 15 residues. The J segment lost 3 bases and the V segment lost 5 bases, leaving 7 bases of the junction unmatched. The CDR3 DNA is TGTGCCAGCTCAAAGTGGGACAGAGACAATCAGCCCCAGCATTTT. It yields the protein CASSKWDRDNQPQHF.

CDR3 sequence (DNA): TGTGCCAGCAGTCCACAGTACACTGAAGCTTTCTTT. It encodes CASSPQYTEAFF. V and J are TRBV6-6 and TRBJ1-1; no reliable D call. In germline, CDR1 is MNHNY, CDR2 SVGAGI (reference sequence). The V end was cut by 5 bases, the J end by 3 bases, with 7 bases between. The CDR3 has 12 amino acids.

The chain combines TRBV2 with TRBJ2-5; D possibly corresponds to TRBD2 (5 bases). Germline V gives CDR1 SNHLY, CDR2 FYNNEI. The CDR3 runs 15 residues. The germline V and J ends were trimmed by 3 bases and 2 bases, with 13 bases remaining between them. The CDR3 spells CASSDDGVRQETQYF. CDR3 coding DNA: TGTGCCAGCAGTGACGACGGGGTCCGGCAAGAGACCCAGTACTTC.

In its sample, this clone was seen a few times. The V call is TRBV12-2, the J call TRBJ2-5; the table's D call, TRBD1, was not checked against the DNA. TRBV12-2 is deemed a pseudogene. This CDR3 spans 18 amino acids. CDR3 residues: CASRPAKGDRGDQETQYF. The DNA for the CDR3 is TGTGCAAGTCGCCCCGCGAAAGGGGACAGGGGAGACCAAGAGACCCAGTACTTC.

J is TRBJ2-1 and V is TRBV7-3; TRBD1 agrees at 9 bases. Germline V gives CDR1 SGHTA, CDR2 FQGTGA. Trimming took 2 bases from V and 4 from J; bases not matched to a gene: 3. The CDR3 runs 15 residues. CDR3 DNA: TGTGCCAGCAGCTTAGTTGGACAGGGGTACAATGAGCAGTTCTTC. This encodes CASSLVGQGYNEQFF. The whole variable domain, filled in from reference TRBV7-3 and TRBJ2-1, reads GAGVSQTPSNKVTEKGKYVELRCDPISGHTALYWYRQSLGQGPEFLIYFQGTGAADDSGLPNDRFFAVRPEGSVSTLKIQRTERGDSAVYLCASSLVGQGYNEQFFGPGTRLTVL.